These 6 T cell receptor beta chains were sequenced from one sample in a study of long-term antiretroviral therapy in people with HIV. Running of the v3.0 immunoSEQ assay took place at survey level. Data came from immunoSEQ multiplex PCR; TCRdb stores just in-frame clones and leaves some out. Here the sample spans just under 20,000 clones, around 90% being singletons. Source: unsorted PBMCs, taken 2.1 years after starting antiretroviral therapy. Every receptor here comes from a man between 18 and 35 years old with HIV.

This clone occurred a few times. This chain connects TRBV2 to TRBJ1-2, with D maybe TRBD1 (6 bases). Germline CDR1 is SNHLY and CDR2 is FYNNEI. V shed 7 bases and J shed 4 bases, with 10 bases lying between them. There are 12 residues in the CDR3. CDR3 residues: CASKDSLYGYTF. In DNA form, the CDR3 reads TGTGCCAGCAAGGACAGCCTCTATGGCTACACCTTC. The full variable domain, in which reference TRBV2 and TRBJ1-2 provide the parts outside the CDR3, is EPEVTQTPSHQVTQMGQEVILRCVPISNHLYFYWYRQILGQKVEFLVSFYNNEISEKSEIFDDQFSVERPDGSNFTLKIRSTKLEDSAMYFCASKDSLYGYTFGSGTRLTVV.

The V and J genes are TRBV14 and TRBJ1-1, with a weak D call TRBD1 (5 bases). The CDR3 runs to 13 residues. V lost 8 bases and J 1 base, leaving 11 bases between the germline ends. Germline V gene data show CDR1 as SGHDN and CDR2 as FVKESK. CDR3 in amino acids: CASAGDRNTEAFF. In nucleotides, the CDR3 is TGTGCCAGCGCGGGAGACAGGAACACTGAAGCTTTCTTT.

The V call is TRBV10-3, the J call TRBJ2-5; 9 bases map to TRBD2. Germline values: CDR1 ENHRY, CDR2 SYGVKD. V lost 2 bases, J lost 5 bases, and 9 bases stayed unmatched. The CDR3 has 16 amino acids. CDR3 loop: CAISEGLASSMETQYF. CDR3 DNA: TGTGCCATCAGTGAGGGACTAGCGAGTTCGATGGAGACCCAGTACTTC.

The chain recombines TRBV13 with TRBJ2-1; D not certain. This CDR3 has 14 amino acids. CDR1 is PRHDT, CDR2 FYEKMQ, per germline (reference sequence). Trimming stripped 5 bases from V and 7 bases from J, with 15 bases between. The CDR3 nucleotides read TGTGCCAGCAGCGGGATCCCGTTAAGTAATGAGCAGTTCTTC. Protein sequence: CASSGIPLSNEQFF.

The V call is TRBV15, the J call TRBJ1-3; possible D gene TRBD1, 5 bases. CDR1 is LNHNV, CDR2 YYDKDF, per germline (reference sequence). The CDR3 covers 14 residues. V shed 4 bases and J shed 6 bases, with 13 bases lying between them. CDR3 nucleotides: TGTGCCACCAGCATGTTGACCGGGGCAAACACCATATATTTT. Amino acids: CATSMLTGANTIYF.

The chain joins TRBV5-1 to TRBJ1-1; D call uncertain. V lost 1 base to trimming and J lost 0 bases, with 4 bases between them. The CDR3 is 13 amino acids. Germline V CDR1 and CDR2: SGHRS, YFSETQ. CDR3 DNA sequence: TGCGCCAGCAGCTTGAAAGTGAACACTGAAGCTTTCTTT. This sequence encodes CASSLKVNTEAFF. The variable domain in full, completed from reference TRBV5-1 and TRBJ1-1, reads KAGVTQTPRYLIKTRGQQVTLSCSPISGHRSVSWYQQTPGQGLQFLFEYFSETQRNKGNFPGRFSGRQFSNSRSEMNVSTLELGDSALYLCASSLKVNTEAFFGQGTRLTVV.